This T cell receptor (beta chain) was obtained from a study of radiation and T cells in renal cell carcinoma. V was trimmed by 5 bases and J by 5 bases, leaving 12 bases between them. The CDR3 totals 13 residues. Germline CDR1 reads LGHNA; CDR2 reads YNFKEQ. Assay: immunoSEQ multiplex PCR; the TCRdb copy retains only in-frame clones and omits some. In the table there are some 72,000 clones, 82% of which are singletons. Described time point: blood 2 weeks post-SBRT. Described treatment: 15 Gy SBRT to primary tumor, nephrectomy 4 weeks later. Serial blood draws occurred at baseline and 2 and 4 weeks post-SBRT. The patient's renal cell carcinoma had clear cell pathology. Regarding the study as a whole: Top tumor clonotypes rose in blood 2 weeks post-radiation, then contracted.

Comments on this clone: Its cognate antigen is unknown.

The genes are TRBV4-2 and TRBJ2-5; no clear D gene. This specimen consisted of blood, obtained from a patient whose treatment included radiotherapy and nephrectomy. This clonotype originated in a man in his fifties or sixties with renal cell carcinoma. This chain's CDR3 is CASSTELDETQYF. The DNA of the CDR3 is TGTGCCAGCAGCACGGAGTTGGACGAGACCCAGTACTTC.